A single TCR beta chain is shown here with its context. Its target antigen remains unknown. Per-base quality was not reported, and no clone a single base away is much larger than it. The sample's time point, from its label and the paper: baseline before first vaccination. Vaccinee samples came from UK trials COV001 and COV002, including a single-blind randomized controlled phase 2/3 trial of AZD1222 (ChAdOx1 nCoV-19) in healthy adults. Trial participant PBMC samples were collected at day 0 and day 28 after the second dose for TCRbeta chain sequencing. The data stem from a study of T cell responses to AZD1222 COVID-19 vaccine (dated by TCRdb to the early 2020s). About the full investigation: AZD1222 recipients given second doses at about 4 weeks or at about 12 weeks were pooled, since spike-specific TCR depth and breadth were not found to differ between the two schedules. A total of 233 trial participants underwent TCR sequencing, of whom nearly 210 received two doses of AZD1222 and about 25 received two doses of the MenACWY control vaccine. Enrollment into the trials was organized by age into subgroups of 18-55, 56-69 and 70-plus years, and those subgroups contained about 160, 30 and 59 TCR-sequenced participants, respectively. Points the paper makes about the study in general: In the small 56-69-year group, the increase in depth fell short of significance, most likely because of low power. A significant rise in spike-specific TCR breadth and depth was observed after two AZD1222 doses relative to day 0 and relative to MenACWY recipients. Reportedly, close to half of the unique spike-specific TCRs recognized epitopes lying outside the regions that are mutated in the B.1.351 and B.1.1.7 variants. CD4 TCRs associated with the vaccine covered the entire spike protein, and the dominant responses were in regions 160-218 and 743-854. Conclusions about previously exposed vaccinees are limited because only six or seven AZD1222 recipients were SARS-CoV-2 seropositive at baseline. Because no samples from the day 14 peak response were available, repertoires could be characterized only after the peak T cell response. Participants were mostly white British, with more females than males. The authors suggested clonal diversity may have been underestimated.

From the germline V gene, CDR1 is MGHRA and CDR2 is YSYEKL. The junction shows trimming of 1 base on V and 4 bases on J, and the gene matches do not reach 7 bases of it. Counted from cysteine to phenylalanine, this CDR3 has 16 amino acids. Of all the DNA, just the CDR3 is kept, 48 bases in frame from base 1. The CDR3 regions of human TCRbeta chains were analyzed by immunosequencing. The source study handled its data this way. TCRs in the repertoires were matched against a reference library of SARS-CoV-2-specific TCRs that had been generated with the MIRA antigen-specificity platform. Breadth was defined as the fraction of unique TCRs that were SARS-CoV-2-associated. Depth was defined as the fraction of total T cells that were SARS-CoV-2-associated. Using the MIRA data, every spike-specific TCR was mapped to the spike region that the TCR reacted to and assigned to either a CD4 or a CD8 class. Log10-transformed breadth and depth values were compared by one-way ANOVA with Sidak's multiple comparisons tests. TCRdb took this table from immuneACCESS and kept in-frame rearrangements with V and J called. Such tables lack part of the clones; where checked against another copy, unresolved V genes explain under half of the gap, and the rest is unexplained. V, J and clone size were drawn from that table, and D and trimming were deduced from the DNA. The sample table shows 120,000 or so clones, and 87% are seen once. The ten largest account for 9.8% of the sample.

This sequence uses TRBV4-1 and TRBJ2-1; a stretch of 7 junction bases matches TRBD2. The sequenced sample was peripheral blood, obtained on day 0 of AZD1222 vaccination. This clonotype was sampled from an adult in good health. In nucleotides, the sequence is TGCGCCAGCAGCCAAGTTACGGGGGGACTATACAATGAGCAGTTCTTC. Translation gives CASSQVTGGLYNEQFF.